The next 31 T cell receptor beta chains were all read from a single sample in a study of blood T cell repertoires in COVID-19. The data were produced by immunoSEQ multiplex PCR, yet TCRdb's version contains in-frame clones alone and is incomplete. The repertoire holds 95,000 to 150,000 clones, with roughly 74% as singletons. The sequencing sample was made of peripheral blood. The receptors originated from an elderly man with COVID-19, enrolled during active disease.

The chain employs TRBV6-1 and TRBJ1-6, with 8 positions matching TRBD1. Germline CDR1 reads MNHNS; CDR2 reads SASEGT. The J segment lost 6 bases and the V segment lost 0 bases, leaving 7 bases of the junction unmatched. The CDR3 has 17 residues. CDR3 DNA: TGTGCCAGCAGTGAAGCAGACAGGGGTCGAGGTAATTCACCCCTCCACTTT. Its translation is CASSEADRGRGNSPLHF.

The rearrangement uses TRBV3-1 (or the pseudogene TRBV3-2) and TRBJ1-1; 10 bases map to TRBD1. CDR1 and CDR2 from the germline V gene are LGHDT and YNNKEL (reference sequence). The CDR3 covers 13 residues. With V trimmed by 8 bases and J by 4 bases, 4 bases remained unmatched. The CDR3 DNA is TGTGCCAGCGTCGGACAGGGGGGCACTGAAGCTTTCTTT. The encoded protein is CASVGQGGTEAFF.

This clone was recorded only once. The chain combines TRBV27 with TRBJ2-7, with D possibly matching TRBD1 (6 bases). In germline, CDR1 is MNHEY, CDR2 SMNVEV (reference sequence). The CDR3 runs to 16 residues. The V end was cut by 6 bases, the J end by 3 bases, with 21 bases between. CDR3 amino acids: CASSSPQTGMNYEQYF. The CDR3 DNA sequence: TGTGCCAGCAGCTCACCCCAAACAGGGATGAACTACGAGCAGTACTTC.

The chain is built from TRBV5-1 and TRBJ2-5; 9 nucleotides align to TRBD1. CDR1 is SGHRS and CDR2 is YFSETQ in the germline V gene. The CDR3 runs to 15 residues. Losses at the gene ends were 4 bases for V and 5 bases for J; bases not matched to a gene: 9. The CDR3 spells CASSPRQGVRETQYF. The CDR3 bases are TGCGCCAGCAGCCCGCGACAGGGGGTGAGGGAGACCCAGTACTTC.

The CDR3: CASSLVGLAGAYEQYF. As DNA, the CDR3 is TGTGCCAGCAGCTTAGTGGGACTAGCGGGAGCATACGAGCAGTACTTC. This sequence joins TRBV7-8 and TRBJ2-7; 14 bases align to TRBD2. Germline CDR1 and CDR2: SGHVS and FQNEAQ. The J segment lost 4 bases and the V segment lost 1 base, leaving 3 bases of the junction unmatched. The CDR3 contains 16 residues.

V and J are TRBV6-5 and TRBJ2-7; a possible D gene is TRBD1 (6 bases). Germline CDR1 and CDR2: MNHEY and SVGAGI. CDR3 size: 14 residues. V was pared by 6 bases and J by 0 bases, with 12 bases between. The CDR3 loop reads CASSRQASSYEQYF. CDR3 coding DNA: TGTGCCAGCAGCAGACAGGCTAGCTCCTACGAGCAGTACTTC.

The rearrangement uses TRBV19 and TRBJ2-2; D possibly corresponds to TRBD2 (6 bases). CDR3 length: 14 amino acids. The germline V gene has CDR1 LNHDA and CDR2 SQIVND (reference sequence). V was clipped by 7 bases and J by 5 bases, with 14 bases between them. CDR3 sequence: CASKGPGLTGELFF. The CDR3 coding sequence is TGTGCCAGTAAAGGACCGGGACTTACCGGGGAGCTGTTTTTT.

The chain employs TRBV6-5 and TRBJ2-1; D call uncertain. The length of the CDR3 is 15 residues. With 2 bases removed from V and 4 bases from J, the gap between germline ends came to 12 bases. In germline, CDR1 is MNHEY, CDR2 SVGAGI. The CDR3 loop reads CASSYDSPNYNEQFF. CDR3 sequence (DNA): TGTGCCAGCAGTTACGACTCCCCGAATTACAATGAGCAGTTCTTC.

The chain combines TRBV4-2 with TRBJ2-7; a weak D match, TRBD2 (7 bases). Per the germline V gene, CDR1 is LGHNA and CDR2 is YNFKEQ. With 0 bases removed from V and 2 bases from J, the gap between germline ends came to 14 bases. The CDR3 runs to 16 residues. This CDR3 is CASSQEGGRGAYEQYF. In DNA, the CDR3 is TGTGCCAGCAGCCAAGAAGGGGGACGGGGGGCCTACGAGCAGTACTTC.

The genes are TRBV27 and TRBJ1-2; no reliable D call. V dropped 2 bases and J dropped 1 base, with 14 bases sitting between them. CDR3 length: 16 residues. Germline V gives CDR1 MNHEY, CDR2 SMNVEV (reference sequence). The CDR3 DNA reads TGTGCCAGCAGTTTAAGGTTTCAGGAGGGTAACTATGGCTACACCTTC. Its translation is CASSLRFQEGNYGYTF.

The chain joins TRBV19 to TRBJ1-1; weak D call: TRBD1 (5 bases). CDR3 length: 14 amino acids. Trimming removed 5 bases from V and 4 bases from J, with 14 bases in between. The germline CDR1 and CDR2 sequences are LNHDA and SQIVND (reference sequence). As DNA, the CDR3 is TGTGCCAGTAGTGGGAAGGGGATAACCACTGAAGCTTTCTTT. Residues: CASSGKGITTEAFF.

The CDR3 sequence is CASSQEGGTSYEQYF. CDR3 sequence (DNA): TGTGCCAGCAGCCAAGAGGGCGGGACTTCCTACGAGCAGTACTTC. The V call is TRBV4-2, the J call TRBJ2-7; D perhaps matches TRBD2 (6 bases). V shed 0 bases and J shed 1 base, with 10 bases lying between them. Germline V gives CDR1 LGHNA, CDR2 YNFKEQ. This CDR3 is built from 15 residues.

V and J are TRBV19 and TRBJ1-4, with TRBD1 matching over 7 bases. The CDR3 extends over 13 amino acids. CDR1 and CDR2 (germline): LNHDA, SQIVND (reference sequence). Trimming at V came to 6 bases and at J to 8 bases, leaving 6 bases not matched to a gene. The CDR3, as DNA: TGTGCCAGTAGCCGCGACAGGGAAGAAAAACTGTTTTTT. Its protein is CASSRDREEKLFF.

The CDR3 DNA follows: TGTGCCAGCAGGTCTCTGAGTTATTACGAGCAGTACTTC. It yields the protein CASRSLSYYEQYF. This rearrangement joins TRBV6-5 to TRBJ2-7; D gene uncertain. The CDR3 consists of 13 residues. The germline CDR1 and CDR2 sequences are MNHEY and SVGAGI. The V gene lost 6 bases and the J gene lost 4 bases, with 13 bases spanning the gap.

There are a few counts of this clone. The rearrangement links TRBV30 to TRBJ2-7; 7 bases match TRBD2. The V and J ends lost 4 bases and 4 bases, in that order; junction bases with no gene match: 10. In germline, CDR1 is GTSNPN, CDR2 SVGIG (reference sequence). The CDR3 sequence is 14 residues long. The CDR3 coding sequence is TGTGCCTGGAACAACCCAGCGGGAACGTACGAGCAGTACTTC. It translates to CAWNNPAGTYEQYF. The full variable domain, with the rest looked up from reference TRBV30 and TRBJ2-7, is SQTIHQWPATLVQPVGSPLSLECTVEGTSNPNLYWYRQAAGRGLQLLFYSVGIGQISSEVPQNLSASRPQDRQFILSSKKLLLSDSGFYLCAWNNPAGTYEQYFGPGTRLTVT.

CDR3 sequence reads: CASSLDSSFSYEQYF. The CDR3 region has the DNA TGTGCCAGCAGCCTGGACAGTTCCTTCTCCTACGAGCAGTACTTC. The chain has TRBV7-3 and TRBJ2-7; D is possibly TRBD1 (6 bases). V lost 5 bases and J lost 0, with 14 bases in between. Germline CDR1 is SGHTA and CDR2 is FQGTGA. The CDR3 runs 15 residues.

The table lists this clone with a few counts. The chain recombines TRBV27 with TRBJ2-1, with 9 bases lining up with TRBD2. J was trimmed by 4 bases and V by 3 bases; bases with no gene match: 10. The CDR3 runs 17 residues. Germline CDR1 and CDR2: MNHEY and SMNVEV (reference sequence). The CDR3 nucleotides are TGTGCCAGCAGTTTTATTAGCGGGAGTTCCCATTACAATGAGCAGTTCTTC. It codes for CASSFISGSSHYNEQFF.

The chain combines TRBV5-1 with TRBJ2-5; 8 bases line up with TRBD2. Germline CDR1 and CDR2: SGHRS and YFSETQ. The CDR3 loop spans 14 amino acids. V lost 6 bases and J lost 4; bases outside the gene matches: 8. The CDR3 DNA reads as TGCGCCAGCACCCGAGCGGGAGAGGCAGAGACCCAGTACTTC. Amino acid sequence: CASTRAGEAETQYF. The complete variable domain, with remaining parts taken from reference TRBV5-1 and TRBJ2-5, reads KAGVTQTPRYLIKTRGQQVTLSCSPISGHRSVSWYQQTPGQGLQFLFEYFSETQRNKGNFPGRFSGRQFSNSRSEMNVSTLELGDSALYLCASTRAGEAETQYFGPGTRLLVL.

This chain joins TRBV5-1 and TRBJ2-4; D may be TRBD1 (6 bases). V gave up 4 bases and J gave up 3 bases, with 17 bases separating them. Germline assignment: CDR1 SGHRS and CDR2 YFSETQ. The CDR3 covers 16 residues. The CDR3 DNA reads TGCGCCAGCAGCCCCCCTTTGGACAGATTCAAAAACATTCAGTACTTC. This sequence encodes CASSPPLDRFKNIQYF.

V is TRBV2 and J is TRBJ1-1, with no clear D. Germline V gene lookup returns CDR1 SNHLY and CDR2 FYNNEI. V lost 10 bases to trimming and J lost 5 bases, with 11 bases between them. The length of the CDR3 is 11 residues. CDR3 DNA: TGTGCCACCTTCGGTGTGACTGAAGCTTTCTTT. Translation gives CATFGVTEAFF.

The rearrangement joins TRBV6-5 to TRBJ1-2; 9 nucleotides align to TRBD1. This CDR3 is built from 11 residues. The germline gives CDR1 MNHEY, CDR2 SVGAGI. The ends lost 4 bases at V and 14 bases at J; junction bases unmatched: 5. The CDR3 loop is CASSSPTGGTF. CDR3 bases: TGTGCCAGCAGTTCACCGACAGGGGGTACCTTC.

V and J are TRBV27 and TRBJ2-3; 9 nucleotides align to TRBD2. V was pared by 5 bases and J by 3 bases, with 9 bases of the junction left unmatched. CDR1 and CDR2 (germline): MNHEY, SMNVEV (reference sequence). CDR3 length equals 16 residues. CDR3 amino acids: CASSPLSGSLTDTQYF. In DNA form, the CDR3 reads TGTGCCAGCAGTCCCCTTAGCGGGAGCTTAACAGATACGCAGTATTTT.

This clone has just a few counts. The DNA for the CDR3 is TGTGCCAGCAGGCTTACAGGGGACCCCTACGAGCAGTACTTC. Its protein is CASRLTGDPYEQYF. The chain uses TRBV28 and TRBJ2-7; 7 nucleotides line up with TRBD1. V lost 6 bases, J lost 2 bases, and 7 bases stayed unmatched. CDR1 and CDR2 from the germline V gene are MDHEN and SYDVKM. The CDR3 is 14 amino acids.

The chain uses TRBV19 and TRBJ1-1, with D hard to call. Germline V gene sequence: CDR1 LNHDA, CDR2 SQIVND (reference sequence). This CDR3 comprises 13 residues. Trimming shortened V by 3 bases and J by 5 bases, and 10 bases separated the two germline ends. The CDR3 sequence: CASSIRENTEAFF. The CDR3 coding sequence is TGTGCCAGTAGTATCCGGGAAAATACTGAAGCTTTCTTT.

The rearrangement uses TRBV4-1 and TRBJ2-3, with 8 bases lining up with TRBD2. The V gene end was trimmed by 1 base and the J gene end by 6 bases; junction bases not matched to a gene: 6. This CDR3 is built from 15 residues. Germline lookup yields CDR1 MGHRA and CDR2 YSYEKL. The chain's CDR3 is CASSQVGGRFDTQYF. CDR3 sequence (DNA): TGCGCCAGCAGCCAAGTCGGCGGGAGGTTCGATACGCAGTATTTT.

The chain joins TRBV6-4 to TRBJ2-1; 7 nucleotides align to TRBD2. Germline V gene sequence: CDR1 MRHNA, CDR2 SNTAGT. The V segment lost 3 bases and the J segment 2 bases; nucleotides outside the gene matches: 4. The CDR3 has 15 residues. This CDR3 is CASSDSSGAYNEQFF. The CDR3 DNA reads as TGTGCCAGCAGTGATTCTAGCGGAGCCTACAATGAGCAGTTCTTC.

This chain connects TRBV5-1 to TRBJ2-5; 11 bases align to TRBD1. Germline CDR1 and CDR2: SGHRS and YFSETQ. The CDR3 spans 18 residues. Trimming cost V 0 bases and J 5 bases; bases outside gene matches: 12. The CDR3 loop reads CASSLGLDGQGAGETQYF. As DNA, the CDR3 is TGCGCCAGCAGCTTGGGCCTCGATGGACAGGGGGCCGGGGAGACCCAGTACTTC.

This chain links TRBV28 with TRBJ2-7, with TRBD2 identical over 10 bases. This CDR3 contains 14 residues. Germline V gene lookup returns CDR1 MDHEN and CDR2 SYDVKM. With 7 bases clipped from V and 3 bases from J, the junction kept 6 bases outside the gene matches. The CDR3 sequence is CASTPGTSVYEQYF. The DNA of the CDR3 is TGTGCCAGCACACCCGGGACTAGCGTCTACGAGCAGTACTTC.

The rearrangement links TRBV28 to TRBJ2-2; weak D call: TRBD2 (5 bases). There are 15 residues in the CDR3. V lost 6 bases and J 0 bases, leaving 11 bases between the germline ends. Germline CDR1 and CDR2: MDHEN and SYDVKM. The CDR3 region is CASSRTSANTGELFF. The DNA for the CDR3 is TGTGCCAGCAGCAGGACTTCCGCGAACACCGGGGAGCTGTTTTTT.

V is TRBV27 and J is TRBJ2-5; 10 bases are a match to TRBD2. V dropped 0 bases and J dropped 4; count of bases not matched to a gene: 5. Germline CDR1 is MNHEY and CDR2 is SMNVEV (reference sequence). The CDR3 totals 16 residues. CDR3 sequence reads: CASSLSSGRARETQYF. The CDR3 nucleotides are TGTGCCAGCAGTTTATCCAGCGGGAGGGCCCGAGAGACCCAGTACTTC.

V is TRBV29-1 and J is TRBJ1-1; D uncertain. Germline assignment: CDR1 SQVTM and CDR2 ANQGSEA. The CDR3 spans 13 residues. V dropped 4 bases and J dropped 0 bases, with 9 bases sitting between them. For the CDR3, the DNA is TGCAGCGTTGTGGAGGGCGTGAACACTGAAGCTTTCTTT. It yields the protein CSVVEGVNTEAFF.